These 8 T cell receptor beta chains originate from one sample sequenced in a study of cytomegalovirus exposure and HLA in healthy donors. A multiplex PCR was run with 60 Vbeta primers and 13 Jbeta primers. Libraries were prepared by immunoSEQ multiplex PCR; TCRdb keeps only in-frame clonotypes and omits some of them. The data show some 110,000 clones, about 70% seen once. Sequences were obtained from PBMCs. The receptors here all came from a man aged 25 to 45 in good health and CMV-seropositive.

This clone was found once. J is TRBJ2-7 and V is TRBV7-6; 8 bases are shared with TRBD2. Per the germline V gene, CDR1 is SGHVS and CDR2 is FNYEAQ. V shed 5 bases, J shed 2 bases, and the junction held 2 bases outside the gene matches. CDR3 length equals 13 residues. CDR3 region: CASSLSGTYEQYF. CDR3 nucleotides: TGTGCCAGCAGCCTTAGCGGGACCTACGAGCAGTACTTC.

The chain uses TRBV28 and TRBJ2-2; TRBD1 matches at 8 bases. The CDR3 contains 17 residues. The J segment lost 1 base and the V segment lost 3 bases, leaving 7 bases of the junction unmatched. Looked up from germline, CDR1 is MDHEN and CDR2 is SYDVKM. CDR3 protein: CASSFYSGTGNTGELFF. The CDR3 nucleotides are TGTGCCAGCAGTTTCTACTCCGGGACAGGGAACACCGGGGAGCTGTTTTTT.

V is TRBV28 and J is TRBJ2-4; 8 positions match TRBD1. V lost 3 bases and J lost 6; bases outside the gene matches: 22. This CDR3 region has 20 residues. Per the germline V gene, CDR1 is MDHEN and CDR2 is SYDVKM. CDR3: CASSLGIRGQAVGYPNIQYF. In DNA form, the CDR3 reads TGTGCCAGCAGTTTGGGTATTAGGGGACAGGCCGTAGGGTACCCAAACATTCAGTACTTC. The entire variable domain, with the rest obtained from reference TRBV28 and TRBJ2-4, is as follows: DVKVTQSSRYLVKRTGEKVFLECVQDMDHENMFWYRQDPGLGLRLIYFSYDVKMKEKGDIPEGYSVSREKKERFSLILESASTNQTSMYLCASSLGIRGQAVGYPNIQYFGAGTRLSVL.

The table lists this clone with a count of one. The rearrangement uses TRBV9 and TRBJ2-3; 7 nucleotides line up with TRBD2. This CDR3 comprises 17 residues. V lost 0 bases and J lost 0; bases outside the gene matches: 7. Germline V gene data show CDR1 as SGDLS and CDR2 as YYNGEE. CDR3 DNA sequence: TGTGCCAGCAGCGTAGGGAAAAGGACTAGTAGCACAGATACGCAGTATTTT. Translating it yields CASSVGKRTSSTDTQYF.

The chain is built from TRBV6-6 and TRBJ2-7; 12 bases are shared with TRBD2. Germline V lookup: CDR1 MNHNY, CDR2 SVGAGI (reference sequence). This CDR3 has 15 amino acids. The trim removed 4 bases at V and 4 bases at J, leaving 5 bases unmatched. The CDR3 is CASSWSSGREYEQYV. The CDR3 bases are TGTGCCAGCAGTTGGTCTAGCGGGAGGGAGTACGAGCAGTACGTC.

The chain couples TRBV11-2 to TRBJ1-1; 7 nucleotides agree with TRBD1. The V and J ends lost 5 bases and 6 bases, in that order; junction bases with no gene match: 6. Per germline, CDR1 SGHAT and CDR2 FQNNGV. This CDR3 spans 13 amino acids. The DNA for the CDR3 is TGTGCCAGCAGCCAAGGGACAGCAGCTGAAGCTTTCTTT. Amino acid sequence: CASSQGTAAEAFF.

V gene TRBV5-4 combines with J gene TRBJ1-1, with 12 bases matching TRBD1. The V gene's germline CDR1 is SGHNT and CDR2 YYREEE (reference sequence). J was trimmed by 7 bases and V by 3 bases; bases with no gene match: 7. The CDR3 length is 15 residues. In DNA form, the CDR3 reads TGTGCCAGCAGCTACGGGACAGGGGGCGGGGATGAAGCTTTCTTT. Protein product: CASSYGTGGGDEAFF.

This clone came up once. The CDR3 region is CASSLGGAEQYV. As DNA, the CDR3 is TGTGCCAGCTCACTCGGGGGGGCCGAGCAGTACGTC. The rearrangement uses TRBV5-6 and TRBJ2-7; TRBD2 aligns across 8 bases. Germline V lookup: CDR1 SGHDT, CDR2 YYEEEE. CDR3 length: 12 amino acids. The junction had 6 bases not matched to a gene; V was cut back by 7 bases and J by 6 bases.